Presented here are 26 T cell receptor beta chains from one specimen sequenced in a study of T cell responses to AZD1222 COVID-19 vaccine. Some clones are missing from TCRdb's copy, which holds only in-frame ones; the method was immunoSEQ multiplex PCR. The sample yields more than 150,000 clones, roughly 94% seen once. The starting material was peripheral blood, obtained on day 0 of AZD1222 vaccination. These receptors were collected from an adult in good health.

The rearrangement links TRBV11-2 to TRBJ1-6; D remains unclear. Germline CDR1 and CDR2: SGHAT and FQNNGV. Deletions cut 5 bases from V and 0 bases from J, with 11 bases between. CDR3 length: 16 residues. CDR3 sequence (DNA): TGTGCCAGCAGCGACGACCGGAGCTCCTATAATTCACCCCTCCACTTT. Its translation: CASSDDRSSYNSPLHF.

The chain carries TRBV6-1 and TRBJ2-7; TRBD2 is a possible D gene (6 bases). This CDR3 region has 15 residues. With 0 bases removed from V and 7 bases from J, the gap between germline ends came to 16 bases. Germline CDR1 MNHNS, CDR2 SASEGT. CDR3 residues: CASSEAGGSPGEQYF. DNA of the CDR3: TGTGCCAGCAGTGAAGCCGGGGGTTCCCCAGGGGAGCAGTACTTC.

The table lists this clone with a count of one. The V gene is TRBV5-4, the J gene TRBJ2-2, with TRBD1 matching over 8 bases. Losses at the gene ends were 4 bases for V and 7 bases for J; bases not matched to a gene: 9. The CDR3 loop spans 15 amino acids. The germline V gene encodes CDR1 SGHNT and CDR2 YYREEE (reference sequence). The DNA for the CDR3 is TGTGCCAGCAGCGGTACAGGGGGTGGAAACGGGGAGCTGTTTTTT. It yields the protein CASSGTGGGNGELFF.

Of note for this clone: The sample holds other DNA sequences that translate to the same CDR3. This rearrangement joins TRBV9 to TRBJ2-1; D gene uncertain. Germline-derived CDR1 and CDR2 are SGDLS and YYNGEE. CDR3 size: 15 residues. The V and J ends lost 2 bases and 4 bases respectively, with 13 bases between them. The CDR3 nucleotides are TGTGCCAGCAGCGTTGACGGACGACCGTACAATGAGCAGTTCTTC. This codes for CASSVDGRPYNEQFF.

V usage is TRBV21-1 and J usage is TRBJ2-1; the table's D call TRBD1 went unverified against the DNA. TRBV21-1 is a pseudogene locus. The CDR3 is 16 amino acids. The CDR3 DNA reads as TGTGCCAGCAGCGGGACAGGGGTTCCCTACTACAATGAGCAGTTCTTC. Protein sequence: CASSGTGVPYYNEQFF.

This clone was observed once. CDR3 coding DNA: TGCGCCAGCAGAACCGACGGTCTTGGGGGCGAGCAGTACTTC. Residues: CASRTDGLGGEQYF. The rearrangement joins TRBV4-1 to TRBJ2-7, with D perhaps TRBD1 or TRBD2 (5 bases each). The CDR3 is 14 amino acids. The V end lost 6 bases, the J end lost 6 bases, and 18 bases lay between the germline ends. The V gene's germline CDR1 is MGHRA and CDR2 YSYEKL.

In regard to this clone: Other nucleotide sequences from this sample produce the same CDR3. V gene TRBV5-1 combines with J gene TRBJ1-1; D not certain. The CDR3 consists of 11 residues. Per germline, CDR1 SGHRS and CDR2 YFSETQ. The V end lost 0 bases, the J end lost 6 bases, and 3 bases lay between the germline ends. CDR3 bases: TGCGCCAGCAGCTTGGAATCTGAAGCTTTCTTT. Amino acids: CASSLESEAFF.

The CDR3 loop reads CASSLTVNTEAFF. Here the CDR3 DNA reads TGTGCCAGCAGCTTGACGGTGAACACTGAAGCTTTCTTT. The chain uses TRBV7-3 and TRBJ1-1; D unresolved. This CDR3 is 13 amino acids long. Trimming shortened V by 3 bases and J by 0 bases, and 5 bases separated the two germline ends. Germline assignment: CDR1 SGHTA and CDR2 FQGTGA.

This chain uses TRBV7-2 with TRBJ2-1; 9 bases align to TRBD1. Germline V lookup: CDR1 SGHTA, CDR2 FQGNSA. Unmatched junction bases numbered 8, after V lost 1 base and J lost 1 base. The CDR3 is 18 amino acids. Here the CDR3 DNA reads TGTGCCAGCAGCTTAGACGGGACAGGGTTTGGGTCCTACAATGAGCAGTTCTTC. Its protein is CASSLDGTGFGSYNEQFF.

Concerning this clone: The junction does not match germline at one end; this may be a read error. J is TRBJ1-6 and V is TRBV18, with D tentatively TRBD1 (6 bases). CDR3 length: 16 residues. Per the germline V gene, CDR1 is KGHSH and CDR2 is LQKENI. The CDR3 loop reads CASTPETGGNKSPLHF. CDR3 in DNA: TGTGCCAGCACCCCCGAGACAGGTGGAAATAAATCACCCCTCCACTTT.

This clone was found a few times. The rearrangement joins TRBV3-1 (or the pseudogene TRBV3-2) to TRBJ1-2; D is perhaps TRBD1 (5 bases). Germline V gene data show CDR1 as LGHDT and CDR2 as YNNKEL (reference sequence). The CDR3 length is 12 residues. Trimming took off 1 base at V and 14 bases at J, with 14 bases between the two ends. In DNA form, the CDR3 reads TGTGCCAGCAGCCAAGCCTCCAGGGCGCAAACCTTC. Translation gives CASSQASRAQTF.

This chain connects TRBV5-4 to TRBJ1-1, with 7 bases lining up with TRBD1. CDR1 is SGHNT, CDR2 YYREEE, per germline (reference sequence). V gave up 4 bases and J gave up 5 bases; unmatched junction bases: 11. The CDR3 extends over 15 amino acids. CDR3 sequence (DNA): TGTGCCAGCAGCGTCCCGGGACAGTCCATTACTGAAGCTTTCTTT. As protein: CASSVPGQSITEAFF.

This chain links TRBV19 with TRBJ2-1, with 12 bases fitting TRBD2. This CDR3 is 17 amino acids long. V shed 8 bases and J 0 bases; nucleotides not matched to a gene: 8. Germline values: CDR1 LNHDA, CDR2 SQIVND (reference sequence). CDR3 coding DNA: TGTGCCAGTGGGGGGACTAGCGGGTATCGCTCCTACAATGAGCAGTTCTTC. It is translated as CASGGTSGYRSYNEQFF. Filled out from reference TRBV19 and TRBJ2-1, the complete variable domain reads DGGITQSPKYLFRKEGQNVTLSCEQNLNHDAMYWYRQDPGQGLRLIYYSQIVNDFQKGDIAEGYSVSREKKESFPLTVTSAQKNPTAFYLCASGGTSGYRSYNEQFFGPGTRLTVL.

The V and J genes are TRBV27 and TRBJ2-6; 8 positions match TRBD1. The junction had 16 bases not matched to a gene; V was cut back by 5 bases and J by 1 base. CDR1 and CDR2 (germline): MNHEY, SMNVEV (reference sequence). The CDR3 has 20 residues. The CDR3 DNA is TGTGCCAGCAGTCCTCCCTTAGGACAGGGCAGTAAGTCTGGGGCCAACGTCCTGACTTTC. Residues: CASSPPLGQGSKSGANVLTF.

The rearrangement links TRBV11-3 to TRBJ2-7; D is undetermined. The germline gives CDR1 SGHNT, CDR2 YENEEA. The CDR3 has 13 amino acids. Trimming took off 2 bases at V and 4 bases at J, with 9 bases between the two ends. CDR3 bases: TGTGCCAGCAGCTTATTTTCGGCGTACGAGCAGTACTTC. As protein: CASSLFSAYEQYF.

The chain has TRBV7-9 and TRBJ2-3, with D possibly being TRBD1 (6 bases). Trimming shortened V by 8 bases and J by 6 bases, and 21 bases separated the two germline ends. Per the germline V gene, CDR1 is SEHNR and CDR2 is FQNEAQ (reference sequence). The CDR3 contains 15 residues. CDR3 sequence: CASLDGTFESDTQYF. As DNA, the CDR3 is TGTGCCAGCTTGGACGGGACATTTGAATCCGATACGCAGTATTTT.

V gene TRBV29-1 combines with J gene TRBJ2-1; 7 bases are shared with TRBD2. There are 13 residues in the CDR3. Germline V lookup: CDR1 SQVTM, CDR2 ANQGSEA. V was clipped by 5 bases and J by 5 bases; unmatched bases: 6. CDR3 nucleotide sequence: TGCAGCGTTCGGCTAGCGGTTGACAATGAGCAGTTCTTC. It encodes CSVRLAVDNEQFF.

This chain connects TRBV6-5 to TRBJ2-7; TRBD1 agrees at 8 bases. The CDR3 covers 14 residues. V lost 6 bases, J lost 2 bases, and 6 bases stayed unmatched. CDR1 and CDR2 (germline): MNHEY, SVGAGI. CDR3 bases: TGTGCCAGCAGCCAAGCACAGGGGGCCTACGAGCAGTACTTC. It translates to CASSQAQGAYEQYF.

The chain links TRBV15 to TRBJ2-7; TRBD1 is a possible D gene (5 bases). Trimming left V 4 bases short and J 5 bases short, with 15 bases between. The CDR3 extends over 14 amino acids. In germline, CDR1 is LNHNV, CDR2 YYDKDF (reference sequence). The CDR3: CATSTRQLSNEQYF. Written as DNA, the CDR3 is TGTGCCACCAGCACCAGACAGCTTAGTAACGAGCAGTACTTC.

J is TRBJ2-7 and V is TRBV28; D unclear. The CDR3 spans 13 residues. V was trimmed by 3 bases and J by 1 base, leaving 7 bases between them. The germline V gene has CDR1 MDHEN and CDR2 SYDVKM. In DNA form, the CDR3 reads TGTGCCAGCAGTTTGAGGCAGTCCTACGAGCAGTACTTC. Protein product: CASSLRQSYEQYF.

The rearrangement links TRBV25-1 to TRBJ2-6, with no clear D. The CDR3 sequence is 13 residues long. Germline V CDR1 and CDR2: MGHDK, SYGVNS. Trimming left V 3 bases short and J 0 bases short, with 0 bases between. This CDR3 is CASSDSGANVLTF. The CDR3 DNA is TGTGCCAGCAGTGACTCTGGGGCCAACGTCCTGACTTTC.

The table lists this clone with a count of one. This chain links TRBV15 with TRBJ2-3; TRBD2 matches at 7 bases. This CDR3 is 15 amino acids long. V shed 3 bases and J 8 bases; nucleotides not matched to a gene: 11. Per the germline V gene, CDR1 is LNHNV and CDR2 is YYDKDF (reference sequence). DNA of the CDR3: TGTGCCACCAGCAGCACGGGACTAAGGGGAGGTACGCAGTATTTT. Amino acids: CATSSTGLRGGTQYF. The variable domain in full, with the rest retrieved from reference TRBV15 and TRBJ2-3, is DAMVIQNPRYQVTQFGKPVTLSCSQTLNHNVMYWYQQKSSQAPKLLFHYYDKDFNNEADTPDNFQSRRPNTSFCFLDIRSPGLGDTAMYLCATSSTGLRGGTQYFGPGTRLTVL.

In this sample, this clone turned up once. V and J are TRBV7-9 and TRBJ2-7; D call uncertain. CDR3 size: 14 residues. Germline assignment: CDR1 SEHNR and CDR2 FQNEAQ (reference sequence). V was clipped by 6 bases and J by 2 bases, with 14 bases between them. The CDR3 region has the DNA TGTGCCAGCAGACCCCTCGGTCACCCCTACGAGCAGTACTTC. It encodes CASRPLGHPYEQYF.

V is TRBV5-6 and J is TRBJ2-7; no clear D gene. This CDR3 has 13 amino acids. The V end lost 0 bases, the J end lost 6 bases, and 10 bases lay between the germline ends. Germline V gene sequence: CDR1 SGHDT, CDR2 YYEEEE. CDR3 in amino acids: CASSLVGAGEQYF. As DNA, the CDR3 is TGTGCCAGCAGCTTGGTGGGTGCAGGCGAGCAGTACTTC.

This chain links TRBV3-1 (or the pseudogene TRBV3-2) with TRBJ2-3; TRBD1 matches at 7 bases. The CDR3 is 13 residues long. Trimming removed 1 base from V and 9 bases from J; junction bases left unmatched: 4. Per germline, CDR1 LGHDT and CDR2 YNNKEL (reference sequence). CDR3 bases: TGTGCCAGCAGCCAAGCAAACAGGGGCACGCAGTATTTT. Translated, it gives CASSQANRGTQYF.

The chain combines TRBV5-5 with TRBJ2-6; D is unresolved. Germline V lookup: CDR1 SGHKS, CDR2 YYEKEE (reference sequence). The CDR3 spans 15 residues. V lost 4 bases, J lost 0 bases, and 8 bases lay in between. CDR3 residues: CASSGVGSGANVLTF. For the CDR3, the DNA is TGTGCCAGCAGCGGGGTCGGCTCTGGGGCCAACGTCCTGACTTTC. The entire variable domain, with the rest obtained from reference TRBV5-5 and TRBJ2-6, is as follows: DAGVTQSPTHLIKTRGQQVTLRCSPISGHKSVSWYQQVLGQGPQFIFQYYEKEERGRGNFPDRFSARQFPNYSSELNVNALLLGDSALYLCASSGVGSGANVLTFGAGSRLTVL.